This TCR beta chain was documented in a study of Graves' ophthalmopathy and Graves' hyperthyroidism. The authors amplified TCR beta CDR3 regions from RNA transcripts. RT-PCR was first run with HTBI primers, then multiplex PCR in a second round. MiXCR, applied by TCRdb to the multiplex PCR reads, yields one record per CDR3 protein. The sample lists some 250,000 distinct CDR3 sequences, 40% to 50% occurring once. Germline V gene sequence: CDR1 SNHLY, CDR2 FYNNEI. Trimming removed 8 bases at V and 10 bases at J, with 11 bases between. The CDR3 covers 10 residues. This clonotype was sampled from an adult man with Graves' ophthalmopathy. This sequence joins TRBV2 and TRBJ1-2; tentative D call: TRBD1 (6 bases). The sample consisted of peripheral blood. CDR3: CASGRDIYTF. The DNA for the CDR3 is TGTGCCAGCGGAAGGGACATCTACACCTTC.